The rows below give T cell receptor beta chains drawn from one sample of a study of blood T cell repertoires in COVID-19. Sequenced by immunoSEQ multiplex PCR; TCRdb stores in-frame clones only, minus some. Of tens of thousands of clones in the sample, about 91% are singletons; the top ten hold approximately 2.5%. The sequenced sample consisted of peripheral blood. These receptors all come from a man between 60 and 75 years old with acute or convalescent COVID-19. Each CDR3 is given with its conserved first and last residue. D genes are given only for firm matches. The size of a clone is reported for some rows only, either as once, few or many, or as a class for expanded clones.

-	TRBJ2-4	TRBV15	-	TGTGCCACCAGCAGAGATCCGCGAGGGGCCAAAAACATTCAGTACTTC	CATSRDPRGAKNIQYF
TRBD1	TRBJ2-7	TRBV28	once	TGTGCCAGCAGTTTGATCGACAGGGGGCGTTTCCACGAGCAGTACTTC	CASSLIDRGRFHEQYF
TRBD2	TRBJ2-2	TRBV11-2	once	TGTGCCAGCAGCTTGGGGGGGGCCGGGGAGCTGTTTTTT	CASSLGGAGELFF
TRBD1	TRBJ2-7	TRBV30	-	TGTGCCTGGAGTGAGACAGGGGGCATTTCTCGGGAGCAGTACTTC	CAWSETGGISREQYF
-	TRBJ1-3	TRBV7-9	-	TGTGCCAGCGGAAGGGCGGGACCCTCTGGAAACACCATATATTTT	CASGRAGPSGNTIYF
-	TRBJ1-2	TRBV9	-	TGTGCCAGCAGCGCCACAGGGTTGGGCTACACCTTC	CASSATGLGYTF
-	TRBJ1-4	TRBV25-1	-	TGTGCCAGCAGTGGAGGGATTACCGGTCAACTGTTTTTT	CASSGGITGQLFF
-	TRBJ2-1	TRBV7-9	-	TGTGCCAGCAGCCTACTAGCAAGACCGGCGCCTGAGCAGTTCTTC	CASSLLARPAPEQFF
TRBD2	TRBJ2-7	TRBV7-2	-	TGTGCCAGCAGCACAACTAGCGGGGACTACGAGCAGTACTTC	CASSTTSGDYEQYF
-	TRBJ1-1	TRBV19	-	TGTGCCAGTAGTATTAGCGTCCGGGTAGCCGCTGAAGCTTTCTTT	CASSISVRVAAEAFF
-	TRBJ1-6	TRBV11-3	few	TGTGCCAGCAGCTTAGGCGGGGGAGGCTCACCCCTCCACTTT	CASSLGGGGSPLHF
-	TRBJ2-3	TRBV5-4	-	TGTGCCAGCAGCTTGGCCGGGGGAGATACGCAGTATTTT	CASSLAGGDTQYF
TRBD1	TRBJ1-5	TRBV19	-	TGTGCCAGTATGGGACAGCATAGCAATCAGCCCCAGCATTTT	CASMGQHSNQPQHF
-	TRBJ1-2	TRBV11-2	-	TGTGCCAGCAGCACCTTCCGGGGGATGGGCTATGGCTACACCTTC	CASSTFRGMGYGYTF
-	TRBJ1-3	TRBV7-9	-	TGTGCCAGCAGCCCTCCAAACAGGGCCACAGGAAACACCATATATTTT	CASSPPNRATGNTIYF
-	TRBJ2-5	TRBV7-2	-	TGTGCCAGCAGCTTAGCGGGAGCGGTTGAGACCCAGTACTTC	CASSLAGAVETQYF
-	TRBJ1-5	TRBV19	-	TGTGCCAGTAGTATAGCGGAGGAGGTCAGCCAGCCCCAGCATTTT	CASSIAEEVSQPQHF
-	TRBJ2-7	TRBV6-5	-	TGTGCCAGCAGTTACGAGTTAACAGGGAGCTACGAGCAGTACTTC	CASSYELTGSYEQYF
-	TRBJ1-2	TRBV10-3	-	TGTGCCATCAGTGACCCGGTCACTTGGGGCTACACCTTC	CAISDPVTWGYTF
TRBD2	TRBJ2-2	TRBV4-3	-	TGCGCCAGCAGCCAAGGGGGGGGACCTAACACCGGGGAGCTGTTTTTT	CASSQGGGPNTGELFF
TRBD1	TRBJ2-1	TRBV7-9	-	TGTGCCAGCAGCTCAGGACAGGGACCGAATCAAGGCTCCTACAATGAGCAGTTCTTC	CASSSGQGPNQGSYNEQFF
TRBD1	TRBJ2-7	TRBV15	-	TGTGCCACCAGCAGAAACTTCGGACAGGCTACAAACTCCTACGAGCAGTACTTC	CATSRNFGQATNSYEQYF
TRBD2	TRBJ2-7	TRBV4-2	-	TGTGCCAGCAGCCAAGTGCAGAGTAGCGGGAGTGGAGGCTACGAGCAGTACTTC	CASSQVQSSGSGGYEQYF
TRBD2	TRBJ2-7	TRBV28	-	TGTGCCAGCAGTTGGTCGGACAGTTCGGGGGGGGAGCAGTACTTC	CASSWSDSSGGEQYF
-	TRBJ2-1	TRBV6-5	-	TGTGCCAGCAGTTACTCGTGGGGCGGTGAGCAGTTCTTC	CASSYSWGGEQFF
TRBD2	TRBJ2-7	TRBV2	-	TGTGCCAGCAGTGAACTAGCGGGCTTCTCCTACGAGCAGTACTTC	CASSELAGFSYEQYF
-	TRBJ1-4	TRBV6-5	-	TGTGCCAGCAGTTACGGGCCAGTTCCTAATGAAAAACTGTTTTTT	CASSYGPVPNEKLFF
-	TRBJ2-1	TRBV7-2	-	TGTGCCAGCAGCTTAGAAATGAGCTCCTACAATGAGCAGTTCTTC	CASSLEMSSYNEQFF
TRBD1	TRBJ1-4	TRBV18	-	TGTGCCAGCTCACCAGACAGGGGAAACGAAAAACTGTTTTTT	CASSPDRGNEKLFF
TRBD2	TRBJ2-2	TRBV3-1/TRBV3-2	once	TGTGCCAGCAGCCATGGTCTAGCGGGCCTCGGAGTCACCGGGGAGCTGTTTTTT	CASSHGLAGLGVTGELFF
-	TRBJ1-2	TRBV10-3	-	TGTGCCATCAGTGGGACAGAAACAAATGGCTACACCTTC	CAISGTETNGYTF
-	TRBJ2-1	TRBV24-1	few	TGTGCCACCAGTGATATTAGCGGCGATGAGCAGTTCTTC	CATSDISGDEQFF
-	TRBJ2-4	TRBV19	-	TGTGCCAGTAGTAACAGGGCTGGACAAAACATTCAGTACTTC	CASSNRAGQNIQYF
-	TRBJ2-3	TRBV6-5	-	TGTGCCAGCACCGGAGTTGACACAGATACGCAGTATTTT	CASTGVDTDTQYF
-	TRBJ2-7	TRBV5-6	-	TGTGCCAGCAGCCAGGACGGAGGGTTATCCTACGAGCAGTACTTC	CASSQDGGLSYEQYF
-	TRBJ1-3	TRBV7-6	-	TGTGCCAGCAGCCGAGGGCCCCTAAGGTCCATATATTTT	CASSRGPLRSIYF
TRBD2	TRBJ2-1	TRBV7-9	-	TGTGCCAGCAGCCTAGCGGGAGAAAATGAGCAGTTCTTC	CASSLAGENEQFF
-	TRBJ2-2	TRBV18	-	TGTGCCAGCTCACCACCAGACAGTGGGGACACCGGGGAGCTGTTTTTT	CASSPPDSGDTGELFF
TRBD2	TRBJ2-2	TRBV7-2	-	TGTGCCAGCAGTTCTAGCGGAGGGAACACCGGGGAGCTGTTTTTT	CASSSSGGNTGELFF
TRBD1	TRBJ1-5	TRBV5-6	-	TGTGCCAGCAGCTTGGACAGGGGTCAGCCCCAGCATTTT	CASSLDRGQPQHF
-	TRBJ1-2	TRBV18	-	TGTGCCAGCTCACCAAGGATTAGGACAGCTACCTTCTATGGCTACACCTTC	CASSPRIRTATFYGYTF
-	TRBJ1-1	TRBV7-5	-	TGTGCCAGAAGCTTAGCGTCGCAGGGTAGCACTGAAGCTTTCTTT	CARSLASQGSTEAFF
TRBD1	TRBJ1-2	TRBV7-6	-	TGTGCCAGCAGCCCAGGACAGGGTAGCTTTTATGGCTACACCTTC	CASSPGQGSFYGYTF